A selection of T cell receptor beta chains follows, all from one sample in a study of T cell changes during pregnancy in multiple sclerosis. Here immunoSEQ multiplex PCR was the method, and the copy in TCRdb shows in-frame clones only, minus some. Among 59,000 or so clones listed, roughly 90% were seen once. This specimen consisted of peripheral blood, obtained in the third trimester of pregnancy. The receptors derive from a female donor in good health, enrolled as a control in a pregnancy study. The CDR3 runs from the conserved cysteine through the conserved F or W. Size tells how often a clone was seen (once, few, many) or the class of an expanded clone, and some rows leave it out.

CDR3,V,size,J
CASSLEGLAGQYNEQFF,TRBV11-2,.,TRBJ2-1
CASSPLDGTGNIYTF,TRBV5-1,.,TRBJ1-2
CASSHNRGNAFF,TRBV4-3,few,TRBJ1-1
CATSFRRGPTEAFF,TRBV15,.,TRBJ1-1
CASSLTPDSSNEKLFF,TRBV7-8,.,TRBJ1-4
CASSLVGGSGANVLTF,TRBV7-2,.,TRBJ2-6
CASSSPRETEAFF,TRBV5-4,once,TRBJ1-1
CASGLGVNNEQFF,TRBV5-1,.,TRBJ2-1
CASSLTRLPGQILSGANVLTF,TRBV7-3,.,TRBJ2-6
CASSLTDSGNEKLFF,TRBV7-9,.,TRBJ1-4
CASSLAGGAAQYF,TRBV7-9,.,TRBJ2-3
CASSEKKASGPREAFF,TRBV6-1,.,TRBJ1-1
CASSLGATTDTQYF,TRBV7-7,.,TRBJ2-3
CASSYGQGGEKLFF,TRBV13,.,TRBJ1-4
CASSQVNLVSTDTQYF,TRBV4-1,.,TRBJ2-3
CASSASPGQDYGYTF,TRBV9,.,TRBJ1-2
CASSHTIQDNYGYTF,TRBV5-6,.,TRBJ1-2
CAAGPVSHEQYF,TRBV10-3,.,TRBJ2-7
CASSPQIAGDEQFF,TRBV9,.,TRBJ2-1
CASSEIGDEQFF,TRBV2,.,TRBJ2-1
CASSKQGLNEKLFF,TRBV25-1,.,TRBJ1-4
CASSPGRLYSPLHF,TRBV6-5,.,TRBJ1-6
CASSYSPGGNYGYTF,TRBV6-5,.,TRBJ1-2
CASSLYRTTGANYGYTF,TRBV28,.,TRBJ1-2
CASSQATGISGNTIYF,TRBV4-1,.,TRBJ1-3
CASSSEGQYTEAFF,TRBV5-1,few,TRBJ1-1
CASSDAGLPYNEQFF,TRBV25-1,.,TRBJ2-1
CASSARDSVVDTQYF,TRBV9,.,TRBJ2-3
CASSPTSGVSYEQYF,TRBV18,.,TRBJ2-7
CASTDSWRGGRTETQYF,TRBV11-2,.,TRBJ2-5
CASSLELAGVNIQYF,TRBV5-1,.,TRBJ2-4
CASAGEVNQPQHF,TRBV7-3,.,TRBJ1-5
CASRGQTYYGYTF,TRBV28,.,TRBJ1-2
CASSTFGLRENDGYTF,TRBV13,once,TRBJ1-2